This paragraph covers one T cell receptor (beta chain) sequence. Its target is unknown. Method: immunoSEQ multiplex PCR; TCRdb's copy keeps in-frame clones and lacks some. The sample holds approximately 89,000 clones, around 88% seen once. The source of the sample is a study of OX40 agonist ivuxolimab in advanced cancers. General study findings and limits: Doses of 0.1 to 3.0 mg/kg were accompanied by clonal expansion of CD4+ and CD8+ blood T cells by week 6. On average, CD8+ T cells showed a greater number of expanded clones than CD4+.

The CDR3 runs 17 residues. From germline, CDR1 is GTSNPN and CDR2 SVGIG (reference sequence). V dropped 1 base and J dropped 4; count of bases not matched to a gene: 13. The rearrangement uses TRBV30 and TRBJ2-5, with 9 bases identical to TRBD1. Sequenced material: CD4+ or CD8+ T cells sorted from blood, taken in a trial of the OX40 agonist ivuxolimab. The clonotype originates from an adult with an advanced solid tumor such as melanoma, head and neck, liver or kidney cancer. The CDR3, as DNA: TGTGCCTGGAGTGAAGGGAGAGGGACAGGGATAGGAGAGACCCAGTACTTC. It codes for CAWSEGRGTGIGETQYF.